This TCR beta chain was identified in a study of identical twins. The germline V and J ends were trimmed by 6 bases and 2 bases, with 20 bases remaining between them. The CDR3 loop spans 16 amino acids. CDR1 SQVTM and CDR2 ANQGSEA come from the germline V gene. TCRdb re-derived calls from the 5' RACE reads in MiXCR, one entry per CDR3 protein. The sample records hundreds of thousands of distinct CDR3 sequences, approximately 24% being singletons. The same sample was also used in a study of T cells expressing NK-cell markers. In that study: Five to seven of the donors carried dominant NKG2C+ clonotypes that took up about 1.0-7.0% of their CD8+ T cells.

The receptor's source is a woman aged 18-29 years in good health. The sample comprised CD4+ T cells sorted from blood. The V call is TRBV29-1, the J call TRBJ2-1; D not resolved. The CDR3 here is CSVAASSARTYNEQFF. The CDR3 DNA is TGCAGCGTCGCGGCATCGTCAGCGCGGACCTACAATGAGCAGTTCTTC.